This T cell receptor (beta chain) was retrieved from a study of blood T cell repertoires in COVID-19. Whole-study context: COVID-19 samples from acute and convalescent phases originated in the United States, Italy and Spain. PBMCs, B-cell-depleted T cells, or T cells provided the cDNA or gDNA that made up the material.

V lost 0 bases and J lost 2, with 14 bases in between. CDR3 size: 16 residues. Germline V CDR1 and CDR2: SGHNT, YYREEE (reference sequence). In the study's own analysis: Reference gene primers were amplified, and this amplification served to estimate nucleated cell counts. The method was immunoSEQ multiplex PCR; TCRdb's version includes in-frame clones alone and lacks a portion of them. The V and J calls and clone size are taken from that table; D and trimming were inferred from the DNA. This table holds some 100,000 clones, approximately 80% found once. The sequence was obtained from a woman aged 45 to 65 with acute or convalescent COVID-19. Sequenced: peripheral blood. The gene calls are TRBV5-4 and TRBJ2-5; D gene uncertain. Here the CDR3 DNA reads TGTGCCAGCAGCTTGGGTTCGCTCACTGCTCAAGAGACCCAGTACTTC. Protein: CASSLGSLTAQETQYF.